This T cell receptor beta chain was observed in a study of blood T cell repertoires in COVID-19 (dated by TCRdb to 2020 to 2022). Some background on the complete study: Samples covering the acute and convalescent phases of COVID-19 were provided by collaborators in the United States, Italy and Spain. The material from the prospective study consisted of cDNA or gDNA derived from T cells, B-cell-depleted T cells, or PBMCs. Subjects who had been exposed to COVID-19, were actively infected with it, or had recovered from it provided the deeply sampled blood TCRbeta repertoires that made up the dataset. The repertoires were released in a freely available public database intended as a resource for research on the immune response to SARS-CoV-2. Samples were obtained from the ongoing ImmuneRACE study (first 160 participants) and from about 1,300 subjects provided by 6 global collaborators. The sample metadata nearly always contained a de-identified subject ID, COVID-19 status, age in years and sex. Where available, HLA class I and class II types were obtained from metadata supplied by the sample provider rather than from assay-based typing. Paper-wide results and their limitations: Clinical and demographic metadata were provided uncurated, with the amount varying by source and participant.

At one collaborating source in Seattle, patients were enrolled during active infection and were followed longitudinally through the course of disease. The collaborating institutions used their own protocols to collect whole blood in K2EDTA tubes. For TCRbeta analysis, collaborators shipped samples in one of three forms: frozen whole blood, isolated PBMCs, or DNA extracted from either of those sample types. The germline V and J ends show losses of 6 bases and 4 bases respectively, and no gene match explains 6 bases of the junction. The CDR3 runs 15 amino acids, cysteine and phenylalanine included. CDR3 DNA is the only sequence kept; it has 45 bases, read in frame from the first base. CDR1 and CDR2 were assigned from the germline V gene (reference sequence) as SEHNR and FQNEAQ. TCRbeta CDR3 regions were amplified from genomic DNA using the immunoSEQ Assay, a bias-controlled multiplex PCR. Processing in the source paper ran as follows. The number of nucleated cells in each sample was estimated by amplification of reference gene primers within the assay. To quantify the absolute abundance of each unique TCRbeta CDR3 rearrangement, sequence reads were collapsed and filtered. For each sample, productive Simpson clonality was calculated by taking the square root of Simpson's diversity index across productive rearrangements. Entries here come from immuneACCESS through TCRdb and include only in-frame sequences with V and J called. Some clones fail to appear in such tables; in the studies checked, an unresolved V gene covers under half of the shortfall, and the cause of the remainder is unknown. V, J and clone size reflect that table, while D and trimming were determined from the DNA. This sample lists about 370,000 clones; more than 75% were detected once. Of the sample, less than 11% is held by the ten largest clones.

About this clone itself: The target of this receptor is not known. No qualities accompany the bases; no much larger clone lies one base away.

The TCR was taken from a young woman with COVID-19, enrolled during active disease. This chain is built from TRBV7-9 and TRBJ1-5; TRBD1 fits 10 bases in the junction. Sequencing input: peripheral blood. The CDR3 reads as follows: CASSRQGARNQPQHF. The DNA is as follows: TGTGCCAGCAGTCGACAGGGGGCTCGTAATCAGCCCCAGCATTTT.